These T cell receptor beta chains were read from a single sample in a study of Ad26.COV2.S vaccination and SARS-CoV-2 variants. The table came from immunoSEQ multiplex PCR; TCRdb's copy has only in-frame clones and leaves some out. The table shows about 350,000 clones, with about 88% occurring only once. Sequenced here: peripheral blood, sampled in a trial of Ad26.COV2.S vaccine versus placebo. The receptors come from a person between 18 and 59 years old who received the Ad26.COV2.S COVID-19 vaccine or a placebo. The CDR3 runs from the conserved cysteine through the conserved F or W.

v_gene	j_gene	CDR3aa
TRBV4-1	TRBJ2-2	CASSQDDGWPGELFF
TRBV6-5	TRBJ1-6	CASSRDPAGSPLHF
TRBV15	TRBJ1-6	CATSRDRTVSPLHF
TRBV7-2	TRBJ2-3	CASSFGGFGTDTQYF
TRBV7-9	TRBJ2-6	CASSQDILLSGANVLTF
TRBV6-5	TRBJ2-2	CASSSGFGKLFF
TRBV6-6	TRBJ1-2	CASRDQGQVNYGYTF
TRBV15	TRBJ2-3	CATSRGPQTSRDADTQYF
TRBV27	TRBJ2-7	CASSLSKFSLPNSYEQYF
TRBV7-6	TRBJ1-6	CASSQGGGTAYNSPLHF
TRBV6-6	TRBJ2-3	CASSYSRGLSTDTQYF
TRBV6-2/TRBV6-3	TRBJ2-1	CASSYSPGFEQFF
TRBV5-1	TRBJ2-5	CASSPGQFQETQYF
TRBV7-2	TRBJ2-1	CASSHRSGQGVNEQFF
TRBV10-2	TRBJ2-2	CATRTGVGELFF
TRBV2	TRBJ2-5	CASRTVTGFQETQYF
TRBV18	TRBJ2-5	CASSPVVAGDGETQYF
TRBV11-2	TRBJ2-3	CASSPSGSVDTQYF
TRBV3-1/TRBV3-2	TRBJ2-3	CASTGDLDHDTQYF
TRBV7-6	TRBJ2-1	CASSKPGLGINEQFF
TRBV7-9	TRBJ1-6	CASSSLAGAGSPLHF
TRBV11-2	TRBJ2-5	CASSPRASGVETQYF
TRBV7-9	TRBJ2-3	CASSSLSSSGTDTQYF
TRBV30	TRBJ2-3	CAWSSGGTDTQYF
TRBV6-5	TRBJ2-1	CASSQPRNNEQFF
TRBV28	TRBJ2-2	CASSLMGGRSTGELFF
TRBV19	TRBJ1-2	CASSILGIDYYGYTF
TRBV7-2	TRBJ2-1	CASSHGLAGALRTDNEQFF
TRBV7-2	TRBJ2-2	CASSRRGGMNTGELFF
TRBV29-1	TRBJ2-1	CSVRRGLGEQFF
TRBV4-1	TRBJ2-5	CASSQVPDRVETQYF